This T cell receptor beta chain was identified in a study of T cells in localized non-small cell lung cancer. The V end lost 7 bases, the J end lost 0 bases, and 16 bases lay between the germline ends. This CDR3 has 15 residues. Germline assignment: CDR1 LNHDA and CDR2 SQIVND (reference sequence). Data came from immunoSEQ multiplex PCR; TCRdb stores just in-frame clones and leaves some out. In the table there are some 27,000 clones, more than 75% of which are singletons. Study-wide results and caveats: Uninvolved adjacent lung had the highest recorded T cell clonality, with tumor below it. Sequencing, confined to only one tumor region, leaves heterogeneity possible. Adjacent lung was found to contain a median about 60 of the top 100 tumor clones.

On this clone: Its antigen is still unknown.

The material sequenced was peripheral blood, taken before any cancer treatment. The source of this sequence is a female donor aged 60 or older with stage III squamous cell lung carcinoma. The rearrangement uses TRBV19 and TRBJ2-7; D tentatively fits TRBD1 or TRBD2 (5 bases each). CDR3 DNA: TGTGCCAGTACCCCCTCGGGGCGGAGCTCCTACGAGCAGTACTTC. Residues: CASTPSGRSSYEQYF.